This passage covers 23 T cell receptor beta chains from one sample sequenced in a study of shared clonotypes between healthy human individuals. Libraries were prepared by immunoSEQ multiplex PCR; TCRdb keeps only in-frame clonotypes and omits some of them. The data contain about 2 million clones, 95% of them singletons. The source material was naive CD4+ T cells sorted from blood. Documented subset: CD45RA+ positively selected. Receptors originate from a man aged 18 to 30 in good health.

V is TRBV6-5 and J is TRBJ1-2; no firm D call. Germline CDR1 and CDR2: MNHEY and SVGAGI. The CDR3 has 14 amino acids. Trimming took 7 bases from V and 6 from J, leaving 18 bases between them. The CDR3 sequence: CASTTLRERNGYTF. For the CDR3, the DNA is TGTGCCAGCACCACACTTAGAGAGAGGAATGGCTACACCTTC.

The chain uses TRBV2 and TRBJ2-3; D ambiguous. The CDR3 is made up of 11 amino acids. Trimming took off 8 bases at V and 6 bases at J, with 9 bases between the two ends. The V gene's germline CDR1 is SNHLY and CDR2 FYNNEI. The CDR3 loop reads CASARVDTQYF. DNA of the CDR3: TGTGCCAGCGCTAGAGTGGATACGCAGTATTTT.

This rearrangement joins TRBV4-1 to TRBJ2-3; TRBD2 aligns across 7 bases. V lost 0 bases and J lost 2; bases outside the gene matches: 2. Germline V lookup: CDR1 MGHRA, CDR2 YSYEKL. This CDR3 is 15 amino acids long. The CDR3 here is CASSQDRGDTDTQYF. CDR3 DNA: TGCGCCAGCAGCCAAGACCGGGGGGACACAGATACGCAGTATTTT.

This sequence joins TRBV6-6 and TRBJ1-6; 7 bases fit TRBD1. Germline CDR1 is MNHNY and CDR2 is SVGAGI (reference sequence). The CDR3 is 14 residues long. The V gene end was trimmed by 4 bases and the J gene end by 7 bases; junction bases not matched to a gene: 4. The CDR3 bases are TGTGCCAGCAGTTTTGGACAGGAAAATTCACCCCTCCACTTT. It translates to CASSFGQENSPLHF.

V is TRBV15 and J is TRBJ2-7; tentatively, D is TRBD1 (5 bases). There are 14 residues in the CDR3. Per the germline V gene, CDR1 is LNHNV and CDR2 is YYDKDF (reference sequence). V was trimmed by 0 bases and J by 1 base, leaving 7 bases between them. CDR3 amino acids: CATSRDRQSYEQYF. Here the CDR3 DNA reads TGTGCCACCAGCAGAGATCGACAGTCCTACGAGCAGTACTTC.

Only one count was recorded for this clone. The chain links TRBV7-2 to TRBJ2-3, with 10 bases lining up with TRBD2. The CDR3 sequence is 17 residues long. Per the germline V gene, CDR1 is SGHTA and CDR2 is FQGNSA. The V segment lost 5 bases and the J segment 1 base; nucleotides outside the gene matches: 9. CDR3 nucleotide sequence: TGTGCCAGCAGCGCGAAACTAGCGGGGTGGGGCACAGATACGCAGTATTTT. It yields the protein CASSAKLAGWGTDTQYF.

This chain links TRBV5-1 with TRBJ1-4, with a weak D call TRBD1 (5 bases). Germline lookup yields CDR1 SGHRS and CDR2 YFSETQ. The length of the CDR3 is 14 residues. The V gene lost 2 bases and the J gene lost 7 bases, with 12 bases spanning the gap. For the CDR3, the DNA is TGCGCCAGCAGCTTAAGAGGGGAAAGTGAAAAACTGTTTTTT. It codes for CASSLRGESEKLFF.

This clone was seen more than once but under ten times. This chain connects TRBV7-2 to TRBJ2-1; D remains unclear. The CDR3 loop spans 11 amino acids. Germline V gives CDR1 SGHTA, CDR2 FQGNSA. Deletions cut 5 bases from V and 6 bases from J, with 5 bases between. The CDR3 region is CASSKINEQFF. Here the CDR3 DNA reads TGTGCCAGCAGCAAAATCAATGAGCAGTTCTTC.

This clone was seen only once. The rearrangement links TRBV28 to TRBJ2-2; 7 bases fit TRBD1. Germline CDR1 is MDHEN and CDR2 is SYDVKM. V was pared by 7 bases and J by 3 bases, with 5 bases of the junction left unmatched. CDR3 length: 14 residues. The CDR3 here is CASKDRIHTGELFF. CDR3 in DNA: TGTGCCAGCAAGGACAGGATCCACACCGGGGAGCTGTTTTTT. The variable domain in full, completed from reference TRBV28 and TRBJ2-2, reads DVKVTQSSRYLVKRTGEKVFLECVQDMDHENMFWYRQDPGLGLRLIYFSYDVKMKEKGDIPEGYSVSREKKERFSLILESASTNQTSMYLCASKDRIHTGELFFGEGSRLTVL.

With respect to this clone: The identical CDR3 is also encoded by other nucleotide sequences in the sample. The chain joins TRBV9 to TRBJ1-6, with TRBD1 matching 7 bases. There are 14 residues in the CDR3. CDR1 SGDLS and CDR2 YYNGEE come from the germline V gene. The V and J ends lost 0 bases and 6 bases, in that order; junction bases with no gene match: 0. CDR3 nucleotides: TGTGCCAGCAGCGTAGGACAGGGTAATTCACCCCTCCACTTT. Translating it yields CASSVGQGNSPLHF.

The chain carries TRBV18 and TRBJ1-4; D is unresolved. Germline CDR1 is KGHSH and CDR2 is LQKENI. This CDR3 comprises 15 residues. V lost 5 bases, J lost 3 bases, and 13 bases lay in between. In DNA form, the CDR3 reads TGTGCCAGCTCAAGTGCTCTCACAGCTAATGAAAAACTGTTTTTT. This sequence encodes CASSSALTANEKLFF.

This clone was recorded only once. The chain carries TRBV6-5 and TRBJ2-7, with D unclear. CDR3 length equals 11 residues. V lost 8 bases to trimming and J lost 3 bases, with 8 bases between them. CDR1 is MNHEY and CDR2 is SVGAGI in the germline V gene. CDR3 sequence reads: CASGSFYEQYF. The CDR3 coding sequence is TGTGCCAGCGGTTCGTTCTACGAGCAGTACTTC.

The V call is TRBV6-5, the J call TRBJ1-2; possibly TRBD1 for D (5 bases). Germline CDR1 and CDR2: MNHEY and SVGAGI. V gave up 2 bases and J gave up 4 bases, with 17 bases separating them. The CDR3 runs 16 residues. CDR3 sequence reads: CASSYISGSPSYGYTF. CDR3 bases: TGTGCCAGCAGTTACATCTCAGGGAGTCCCTCCTATGGCTACACCTTC.

V usage is TRBV10-3 and J usage is TRBJ2-3; weak D call: TRBD2 (6 bases). Trimming shortened V by 6 bases and J by 2 bases, and 12 bases separated the two germline ends. Germline CDR1 and CDR2: ENHRY and SYGVKD. The length of the CDR3 is 14 residues. This CDR3 reads CAIRAGTDTDTQYF. DNA of the CDR3: TGTGCCATCAGGGCCGGGACTGACACAGATACGCAGTATTTT.

The V and J genes are TRBV9 and TRBJ2-2, with TRBD1 matching 8 bases. Germline V gene sequence: CDR1 SGDLS, CDR2 YYNGEE. The CDR3 consists of 17 residues. V gave up 4 bases and J gave up 4 bases; unmatched junction bases: 12. CDR3 sequence (DNA): TGTGCCAGCAGCAACCCTGGTGGGACAGGTGGCACCGGGGAGCTGTTTTTT. Translating it yields CASSNPGGTGGTGELFF.

This chain joins TRBV2 and TRBJ1-4, with D possibly TRBD1 on 5 matching bases. V lost 8 bases and J 6 bases, leaving 10 bases between the germline ends. Germline CDR1 and CDR2: SNHLY and FYNNEI. The CDR3 runs to 12 residues. CDR3 nucleotides: TGTGCCAGCCACCAGGGAGATGAAAAACTGTTTTTT. It specifies CASHQGDEKLFF.

This clone occurred a few times. The rearrangement uses TRBV4-3 and TRBJ1-5, with D hard to call. The germline gives CDR1 LGHNA, CDR2 YSLEER. The CDR3 length is 13 residues. The ends were cut back, 4 bases at V and 6 bases at J, with 10 bases in the middle. CDR3 protein: CASSPARGQPQHF. The CDR3 DNA reads TGCGCCAGCAGCCCCGCCCGGGGTCAGCCCCAGCATTTT.

The V and J genes are TRBV7-2 and TRBJ1-1; tentative D call: TRBD1 (6 bases). Germline CDR1 is SGHTA and CDR2 is FQGNSA. The CDR3 extends over 15 amino acids. Between the trimmed V and J ends, which lost 3 bases and 4 bases, there was a span of 15 bases. CDR3 coding DNA: TGTGCCAGCAGCTTCTTGAGGGGGGGCACCACTGAAGCTTTCTTT. Translated, it gives CASSFLRGGTTEAFF.

This clone was seen a single time. V and J are TRBV5-7 and TRBJ2-5; TRBD1 is a possible D gene (6 bases). TRBV5-7 counts as an open reading frame of uncertain function. The V end was cut by 4 bases, the J end by 0 bases, with 10 bases between. The CDR3 extends over 14 amino acids. CDR3 sequence reads: CASSPRTDQETQYF. In DNA form, the CDR3 reads TGTGCCAGCAGCCCCAGGACAGACCAAGAGACCCAGTACTTC.

The chain couples TRBV9 to TRBJ2-7; D ambiguous. CDR1 and CDR2 (germline): SGDLS, YYNGEE. The CDR3 has 14 residues. The V end lost 0 bases, the J end lost 2 bases, and 9 bases lay between the germline ends. CDR3 coding DNA: TGTGCCAGCAGCGTAGGGCCGCCAACCTACGAGCAGTACTTC. Its translation is CASSVGPPTYEQYF. The complete variable domain, with remaining parts taken from reference TRBV9 and TRBJ2-7, reads DSGVTQTPKHLITATGQRVTLRCSPRSGDLSVYWYQQSLDQGLQFLIQYYNGEERAKGNILERFSAQQFPDLHSELNLSSLELGDSALYFCASSVGPPTYEQYFGPGTRLTVT.

The V and J genes are TRBV7-9 and TRBJ1-1; D gene unclear. The CDR3 spans 14 residues. V lost 0 bases and J 4 bases, leaving 9 bases between the germline ends. The germline V gene has CDR1 SEHNR and CDR2 FQNEAQ (reference sequence). This chain's CDR3 is CASSLAPEATEAFF. The DNA for the CDR3 is TGTGCCAGCAGCTTAGCCCCGGAGGCCACTGAAGCTTTCTTT.

The V gene is TRBV30, the J gene TRBJ1-6; 8 bases are a match to TRBD1. This CDR3 spans 14 amino acids. From germline, CDR1 is GTSNPN and CDR2 SVGIG (reference sequence). V trimming: 3 bases; J trimming: 9 bases; junction bases outside the gene matches: 7. DNA of the CDR3: TGTGCCTGGAGGGAGACAGGGGCGGGTTCACCCCTCCACTTT. Translated, it gives CAWRETGAGSPLHF.

The chain couples TRBV9 to TRBJ2-1; tentative D call: TRBD2 (6 bases). V was cut by 4 bases and J by 4 bases, with 15 bases left in between. Germline V gene sequence: CDR1 SGDLS, CDR2 YYNGEE. The CDR3 spans 15 residues. The CDR3 sequence: CASSSKGLSYNEQFF. The CDR3 region has the DNA TGTGCCAGCAGCTCAAAAGGACTATCGTACAATGAGCAGTTCTTC.